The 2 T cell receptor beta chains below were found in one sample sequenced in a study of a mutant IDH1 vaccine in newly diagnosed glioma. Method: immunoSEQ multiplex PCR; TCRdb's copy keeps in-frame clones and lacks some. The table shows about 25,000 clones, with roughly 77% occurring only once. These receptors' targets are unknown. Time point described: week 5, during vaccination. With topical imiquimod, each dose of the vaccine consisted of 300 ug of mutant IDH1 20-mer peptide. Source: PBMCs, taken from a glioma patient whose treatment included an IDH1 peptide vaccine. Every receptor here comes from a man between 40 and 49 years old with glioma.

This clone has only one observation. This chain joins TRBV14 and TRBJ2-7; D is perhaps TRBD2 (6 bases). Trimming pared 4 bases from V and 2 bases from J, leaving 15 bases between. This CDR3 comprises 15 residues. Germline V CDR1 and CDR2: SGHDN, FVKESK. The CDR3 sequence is CASSPFVSGTYEQYF. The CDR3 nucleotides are TGTGCCAGCAGCCCTTTCGTTAGCGGTACCTACGAGCAGTACTTC.

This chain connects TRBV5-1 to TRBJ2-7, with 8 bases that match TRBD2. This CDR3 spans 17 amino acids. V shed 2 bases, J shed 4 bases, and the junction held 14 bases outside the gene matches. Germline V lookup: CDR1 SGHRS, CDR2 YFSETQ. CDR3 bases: TGCGCCAGCAGCTTAGGGACCGGGACTAGGGAGTCTTACGAGCAGTACGTC. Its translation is CASSLGTGTRESYEQYV.